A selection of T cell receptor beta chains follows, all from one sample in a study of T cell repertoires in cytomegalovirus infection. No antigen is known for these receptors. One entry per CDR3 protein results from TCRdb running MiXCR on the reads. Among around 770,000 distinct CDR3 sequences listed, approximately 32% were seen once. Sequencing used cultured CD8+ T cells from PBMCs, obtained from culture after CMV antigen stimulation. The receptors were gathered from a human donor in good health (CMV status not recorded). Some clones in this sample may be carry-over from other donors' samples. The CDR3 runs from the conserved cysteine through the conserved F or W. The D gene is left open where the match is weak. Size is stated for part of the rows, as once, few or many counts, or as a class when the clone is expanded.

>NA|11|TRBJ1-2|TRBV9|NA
CASSDRMGYTF
TGTGCCAGCAGCGACCGGATGGGCTACACCTTC
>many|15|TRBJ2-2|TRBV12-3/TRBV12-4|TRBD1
CASSPGTGITGELFF
TGTGCCAGCAGCCCCGGGACAGGGATCACCGGGGAGCTGTTTTTT
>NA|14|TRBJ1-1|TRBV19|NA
CASKGGHLNTEAFF
TGTGCCAGTAAAGGGGGACACCTGAACACTGAAGCTTTCTTT
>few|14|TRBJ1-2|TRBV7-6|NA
CASSSLGIRDGYTF
TGTGCCAGCAGCTCCCTAGGGATTAGGGATGGCTACACCTTC
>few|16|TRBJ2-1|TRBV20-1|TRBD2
CSVPIAGGISYNEQFF
TGCAGTGTTCCGATAGCGGGGGGGATTTCCTACAATGAGCAGTTCTTC
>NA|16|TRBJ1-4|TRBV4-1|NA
CASSQAQESANEKLFF
TGCGCCAGCAGCCAAGCGCAAGAATCAGCTAATGAAAAACTGTTTTTT
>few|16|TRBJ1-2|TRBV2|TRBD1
CASSERGGTANYGYTF
TGTGCCAGCAGTGAAAGGGGAGGGACAGCTAACTATGGCTACACCTTC
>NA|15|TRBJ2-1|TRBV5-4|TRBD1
CASSSGQGPGNEQFF
TGTGCCAGCAGCTCGGGACAGGGCCCGGGTAATGAGCAGTTCTTC
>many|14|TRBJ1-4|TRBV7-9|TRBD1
CASRPTGPNEKLFF
TGTGCCAGCAGACCGACAGGGCCTAATGAAAAACTGTTTTTT
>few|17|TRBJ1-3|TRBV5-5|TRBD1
CASRPGTGGIAGNTIYF
TGTGCCAGCAGACCCGGGACAGGGGGAATCGCTGGAAACACCATATATTTT
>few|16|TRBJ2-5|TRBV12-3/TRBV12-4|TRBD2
CASSTGRAGEQETQYF
TGTGCCAGCAGTACCGGCCGGGCGGGGGAACAAGAGACCCAGTACTTC
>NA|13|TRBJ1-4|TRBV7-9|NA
CASSPPMSEKLFF
TGTGCCAGCAGCCCTCCAATGAGTGAAAAACTGTTTTTT
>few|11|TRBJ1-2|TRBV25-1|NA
CASKGADGYTF
TGTGCCAGCAAAGGAGCAGATGGCTACACCTTC
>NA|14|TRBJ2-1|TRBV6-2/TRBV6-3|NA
CASSLDWVNNEQFF
TGTGCCAGCAGCCTGGACTGGGTCAACAATGAGCAGTTCTTC
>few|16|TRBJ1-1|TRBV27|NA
CASSLSRGFLNTEAFF
TGTGCCAGCAGTTTATCCCGCGGATTCTTGAACACTGAAGCTTTCTTT
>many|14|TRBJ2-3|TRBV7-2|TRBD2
CASSPSGYTDTQYF
TGTGCCAGCAGCCCTAGCGGGTACACAGATACGCAGTATTTT
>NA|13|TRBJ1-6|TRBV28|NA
CASSLEWGSPLHF
TGTGCCAGCAGTTTAGAGTGGGGTTCACCCCTCCACTTT
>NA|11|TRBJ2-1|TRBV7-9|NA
CASSLEREKFF
TGTGCCAGCAGCTTAGAACGAGAGAAGTTCTTC
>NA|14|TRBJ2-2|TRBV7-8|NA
CASSYQGNTGELFF
TGTGCCAGCAGTTATCAGGGTAACACCGGGGAGCTGTTTTTT
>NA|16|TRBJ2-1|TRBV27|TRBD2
CASSPPLAGPSNEQFF
TGTGCCAGCAGTCCTCCACTAGCGGGGCCTTCCAATGAGCAGTTCTTC
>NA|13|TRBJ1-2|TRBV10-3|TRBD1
CAIRDRVGYGYTF
TGTGCCATCAGAGACAGGGTCGGCTATGGCTACACCTTC
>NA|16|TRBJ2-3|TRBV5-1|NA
CASSLAETRLTDTQYF
TGCGCCAGCAGCTTGGCGGAGACTAGACTCACAGATACGCAGTATTTT
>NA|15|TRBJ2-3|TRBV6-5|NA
CASSLDRDSTDTQYF
TGTGCCAGCAGTCTCGACCGGGACAGCACAGATACGCAGTATTTT
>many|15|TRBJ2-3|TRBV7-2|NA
CASSSPRLAEDTQYF
TGTGCCAGCAGCTCCCCCCGGCTAGCAGAAGATACGCAGTATTTT
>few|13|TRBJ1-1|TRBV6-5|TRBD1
CATGTEGLTEAFF
TGTGCCACCGGGACAGAGGGTTTGACTGAAGCTTTCTTT
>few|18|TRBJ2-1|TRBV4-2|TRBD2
CASSLLPAGGSSYNEQFF
TGTGCCAGCAGCCTCCTGCCAGCGGGGGGGAGCTCCTACAATGAGCAGTTCTTC
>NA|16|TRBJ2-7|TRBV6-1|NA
CASTLKGGGPAYEQYF
TGTGCCAGCACTTTGAAAGGGGGGGGGCCCGCCTACGAGCAGTACTTC
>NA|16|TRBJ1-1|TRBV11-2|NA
CASSPWAGPLNTEAFF
TGTGCCAGCAGCCCTTGGGCAGGGCCCCTGAACACTGAAGCTTTCTTT
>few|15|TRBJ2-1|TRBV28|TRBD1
CASSHLQTGGGGQFF
TGTGCCAGCAGCCATCTACAGACAGGGGGCGGAGGGCAGTTCTTC
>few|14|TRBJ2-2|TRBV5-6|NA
CASSPAFSTGELFF
TGTGCCAGCAGTCCCGCCTTTAGCACCGGGGAGCTGTTTTTT
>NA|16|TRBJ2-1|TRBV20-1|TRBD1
CSASRRGQGKYNEQFF
TGCAGTGCTAGTCGCCGGGGACAGGGGAAATACAATGAGCAGTTCTTC
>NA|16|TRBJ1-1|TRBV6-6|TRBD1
CASSYSGKGAQVEAFF
TGTGCCAGCAGTTACTCCGGCAAGGGGGCGCAGGTTGAAGCTTTCTTT
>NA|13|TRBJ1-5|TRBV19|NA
CATGRGHNQPQHF
TGTGCCACTGGCCGGGGACACAATCAGCCCCAGCATTTT
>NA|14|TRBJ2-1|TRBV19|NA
CASSMVGYYNEQFF
TGTGCCAGTAGTATGGTGGGTTACTACAATGAGCAGTTCTTC